This TCR beta chain was retrieved from a study of post-analysis software for immune sequencing data. As for the study in general: As for disease course, relapsing-remitting, secondary progressive and progressive-relapsing multiple sclerosis were all included.

Per germline, CDR1 SQVTM and CDR2 ANQGSEA. The CDR3 sequence is 17 residues long. J was trimmed by 4 bases and V by 0 bases; bases with no gene match: 14. Prepared libraries of TCR beta cDNA carried unique molecular identifiers. cDNA molecules numbering about 470,000 came from approximately 1 to 10 million T cells. Using its own MiXCR run on the PCR reads, TCRdb lists one record per CDR3 protein. Of some 500,000 distinct CDR3 sequences in the sample, approximately 45% were seen once. Notes on this clonotype: The antigen is unknown.

Points from the study as a whole: Same-batch samples co-clustered strongly by F measure. Relative to controls, patients had roughly five TRBV segments at higher frequency, with TRBV5-6, TRBV5-1 and TRBV20-1 among these.

The material sequenced was blood. The chain links TRBV29-1 to TRBJ1-1; 7 bases agree with TRBD1. This TCR was sampled from a girl between 5 and 17 years old with multiple sclerosis. The CDR3 region is CSVEDLGQGESGTEAFF. CDR3 sequence (DNA): TGCAGCGTTGAAGATCTAGGGCAGGGGGAATCAGGCACTGAAGCTTTCTTT.